This T cell receptor (beta chain) was found in a study of T-cell reconstitution after alpha-beta-depleted transplantation in children. Study results and caveats: Hyperexpanded clones declined; after one year, newly produced T cells mostly supplied diversity. The origin of alpha-beta T cells about two months after transplant was reportedly several hundred expanded graft clones. Surviving recipient T cells and thymic progenitors underlay high day-60 TCRbeta diversity in some patients.

Molecular barcoding with unique molecular identifiers was used for the TCRbeta library. TCRdb redid the calling of the PCR reads with MiXCR, one entry per CDR3 protein. The repertoire consists of about 300,000 distinct CDR3 sequences, with around 10% occurring once and the leading ten covering approximately 7.6%. V lost 1 base, J lost 5 bases, and 6 bases lay in between. Germline V CDR1 and CDR2: SEHNR, FQNEAQ (reference sequence). This CDR3 is 12 amino acids long. This clonotype was observed a few times. Its antigen is unidentified. The chain uses TRBV7-9 and TRBJ2-7; D is unresolved. The sample here was PBMCs, taken before TCRalphabeta/CD19-depleted stem cell transplant. The TCR sequence derives from a boy younger than two with acute myeloid leukemia, due to receive a stem cell transplant. The CDR3 DNA follows: TGTGCCAGCAGCTTAGAACTCAACGAGCAGTACTTC. The encoded protein is CASSLELNEQYF. The entire variable domain, with the rest obtained from reference TRBV7-9 and TRBJ2-7, is as follows: DTGVSQNPRHKITKRGQNVTFRCDPISEHNRLYWYRQTLGQGPEFLTYFQNEAQLEKSRLLSDRFSAERPKGSFSTLEIQRTEQGDSAMYLCASSLELNEQYFGPGTRLTVT.